This TCR beta chain is from a study of T cells after posttransplantation cyclophosphamide. Study-level points and caveats: Recipient CMV seropositivity and CMV reactivation strongly tracked TRB clonality. TRB overlap between skin or GI tissue T cells and blood was limited. Later blood repertoires were often dominated by clones from the donor CD8+ memory compartment.

Using immunoSEQ multiplex PCR, the repertoire was profiled, and TCRdb retains in-frame clones only, with some absent. Among tens of thousands of clones, 90% were seen once, and the ten largest hold about 2.5%. Busulfan-fludarabine conditioning, marrow transplant, and cyclophosphamide on days +3 and +4 were administered. Germline-derived CDR1 and CDR2 are SGHRS and YFSETQ. This CDR3 contains 11 residues. V gave up 4 bases and J gave up 13 bases, with 12 bases separating them. Concerning this clone itself: The antigen remains undetermined.

The sample was PBMCs, taken 55 to 70 days after allogeneic stem cell transplant with posttransplant cyclophosphamide. The receptor comes from a male patient aged 60-70 years who received an allogeneic stem cell transplant from a related donor and was CMV-positive. Some T cells may have come from the graft donor. The rearrangement joins TRBV5-1 to TRBJ2-1, with D perhaps TRBD1 (6 bases). The CDR3 DNA reads as TGCGCCAGCAGCCAGACAGGTTTTCAGTTCTTC. Protein: CASSQTGFQFF.